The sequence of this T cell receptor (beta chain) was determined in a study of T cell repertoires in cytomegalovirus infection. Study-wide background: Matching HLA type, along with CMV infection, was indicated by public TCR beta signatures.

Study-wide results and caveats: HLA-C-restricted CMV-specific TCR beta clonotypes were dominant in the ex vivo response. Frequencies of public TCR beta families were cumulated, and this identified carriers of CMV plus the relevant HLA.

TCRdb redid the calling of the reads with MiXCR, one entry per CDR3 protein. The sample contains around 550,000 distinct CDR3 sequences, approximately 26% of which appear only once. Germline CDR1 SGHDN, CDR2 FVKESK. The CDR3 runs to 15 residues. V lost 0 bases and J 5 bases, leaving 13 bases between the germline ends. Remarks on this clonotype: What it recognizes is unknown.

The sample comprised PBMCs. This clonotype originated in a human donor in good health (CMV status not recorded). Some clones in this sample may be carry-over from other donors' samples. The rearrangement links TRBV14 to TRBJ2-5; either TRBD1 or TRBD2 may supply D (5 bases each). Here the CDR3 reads CASSQEGPGTETQYF. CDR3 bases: TGTGCCAGCAGCCAAGAGGGCCCCGGGACGGAGACCCAGTACTTC.